The 14 T cell receptor beta chains below come from one sample, sequenced in a study of blood T cells in healthy people across ages. A second about 7 to 11 cycle PCR used barcoded and J-beta primers. TCRdb recomputed calls from the 5' RACE reads with MiXCR, one row per CDR3 protein. Of about 830,000 distinct CDR3 sequences listed, more than 45% were seen once; the top ten hold 20% to 25%. The sequenced sample was blood. These receptors were obtained from a man younger than 45 in good health.

This clonotype was counted only a few times. V gene TRBV7-2 combines with J gene TRBJ2-4; D perhaps matches TRBD1 (5 bases). The DNA end is more similar to TRBJ2-5, so the J call may be wrong. CDR1 and CDR2 from the germline V gene are SGHTA and FQGNSA. There are 16 residues in the CDR3. CDR3 in DNA: TGTGCCAGCAGCTTAGTCGTCAGGGCGGACCAAGAGACCCAGTACTTC. As protein: CASSLVVRADQETQYF.

This clonotype has only a few counts. The chain joins TRBV7-9 to TRBJ2-3; no clear D. Germline-derived CDR1 and CDR2 are SEHNR and FQNEAQ (reference sequence). This CDR3 contains 15 residues. V lost 3 bases and J lost 2, with 12 bases in between. The CDR3 loop reads CASSLVLGNTDTQYF. CDR3 nucleotide sequence: TGTGCCAGCAGCTTGGTATTAGGCAACACAGATACGCAGTATTTT. The full variable domain, in which reference TRBV7-9 and TRBJ2-3 provide the parts outside the CDR3, is DTGVSQNPRHKITKRGQNVTFRCDPISEHNRLYWYRQTLGQGPEFLTYFQNEAQLEKSRLLSDRFSAERPKGSFSTLEIQRTEQGDSAMYLCASSLVLGNTDTQYFGPGTRLTVL.

This chain uses TRBV7-2 with TRBJ2-7; TRBD2 agrees at 8 bases. There are 15 residues in the CDR3. The junction had 6 bases not matched to a gene; V was cut back by 5 bases and J by 0 bases. Germline V gene lookup returns CDR1 SGHTA and CDR2 FQGNSA. This chain's CDR3 is CASSRSGVSSYEQYF. CDR3 bases: TGTGCCAGCAGCCGTAGCGGGGTTAGCTCCTACGAGCAGTACTTC.

The chain has TRBV9 and TRBJ1-2; D uncertain. V dropped 7 bases and J dropped 1 base, with 14 bases sitting between them. The CDR3 has 14 residues. CDR1 and CDR2 from the germline V gene are SGDLS and YYNGEE. The CDR3, as DNA: TGTGCCAGCTCGAGTCCCATAAATAACTATGGCTACACCTTC. Encoded protein: CASSSPINNYGYTF.

This chain joins TRBV6-2 or TRBV6-3 and TRBJ2-7; TRBD1 matches 7 bases. The germline gives CDR1 MNHEY, CDR2 SVGEGT. The ends lost 6 bases at V and 0 bases at J; junction bases unmatched: 11. The CDR3 is 16 residues long. The CDR3 region has the DNA TGTGCCAGCAGCAATCGAGGGGGCTTCTACTCCTACGAGCAGTACTTC. It translates to CASSNRGGFYSYEQYF.

V and J are TRBV27 and TRBJ2-7; TRBD2 agrees at 7 bases. Gene TRBJ2-5 matches the end of the DNA better, so the J call may be wrong. The CDR3 has 16 amino acids. Germline V lookup: CDR1 MNHEY, CDR2 SMNVEV (reference sequence). The CDR3 DNA follows: TGTGCCAGCAGTTTATTTCCGCGGGGGTCGGTAGAGACCCAGTACTTC. Its protein is CASSLFPRGSVETQYF.

The chain is built from TRBV7-3 and TRBJ2-4; D might be TRBD1 (6 bases). With the DNA end fitting TRBJ2-5 better, the J assignment may be wrong. The CDR3 is made up of 15 amino acids. The germline V gene has CDR1 SGHTA and CDR2 FQGTGA. The CDR3 DNA is TGTGCCAGCAGCCCTCAACAGGGATCCCAAGAGACCCAGTACTTC. Amino acids: CASSPQQGSQETQYF.

This clonotype was found a few times. The V gene is TRBV27, the J gene TRBJ2-1; 11 bases are a match to TRBD2. This CDR3 has 13 residues. CDR1 MNHEY and CDR2 SMNVEV come from the germline V gene (reference sequence). The trim removed 3 bases at V and 12 bases at J, leaving 4 bases unmatched. CDR3 in amino acids: CASSLVAGGRQFF. The DNA of the CDR3 is TGTGCCAGCAGTTTGGTAGCGGGAGGGAGGCAGTTCTTC.

CDR3 DNA: TGTGCCAGCAGCCAAGAGCGTTGGGGGTCCGGTGAAAAACTGTTTTTT. It encodes CASSQERWGSGEKLFF. The V call is TRBV4-2, the J call TRBJ1-4; perhaps TRBD1 as D (5 bases). The CDR3 is 16 residues long. CDR1 is LGHNA, CDR2 YNFKEQ, per germline. Between the trimmed V and J ends, which lost 0 bases and 7 bases, there was a span of 15 bases.

The rearrangement links TRBV10-2 to TRBJ2-7; the D gene is possibly TRBD2 (5 bases). This CDR3 contains 16 residues. Germline V gene sequence: CDR1 WSHSY, CDR2 SAAADI. Trimming took off 3 bases at V and 0 bases at J, with 15 bases between the two ends. CDR3 nucleotides: TGCGCCAGCAGTGACTCGGGGAGCGGTAGCTCCTACGAGCAGTACTTC. Translated, it gives CASSDSGSGSSYEQYF.

The J gene is TRBJ2-5, the V gene TRBV30; D not certain. With 0 bases removed from V and 11 bases from J, the gap between germline ends came to 13 bases. The CDR3 is made up of 12 amino acids. CDR1 is GTSNPN, CDR2 SVGIG, per germline (reference sequence). CDR3 residues: CAWSVLSSGQYF. The CDR3 region has the DNA TGTGCCTGGAGTGTACTTTCCTCCGGGCAGTACTTC.

The chain couples TRBV2 to TRBJ2-4; D call uncertain. The J call may not be correct, given that the DNA end is closer to TRBJ2-7. Germline-derived CDR1 and CDR2 are SNHLY and FYNNEI. The CDR3 runs to 13 residues. CDR3 sequence (DNA): TGTGCCAGCAGTGGAAGAGCAAGGTACGAGCAGTACTTC. This codes for CASSGRARYEQYF.

The V and J genes are TRBV30 and TRBJ1-5, with TRBD1 identical over 9 bases. Germline V lookup: CDR1 GTSNPN, CDR2 SVGIG (reference sequence). J gave up 8 bases and V 5 bases, and 10 bases lay outside the gene matches. The CDR3 spans 14 residues. The CDR3 coding sequence is TGTGCCTGGGCCTTAACAGGGGGCCTAGAGCCCCAGCATTTT. It codes for CAWALTGGLEPQHF. Variable domain in full (rest from reference TRBV30 and TRBJ1-5): SQTIHQWPATLVQPVGSPLSLECTVEGTSNPNLYWYRQAAGRGLQLLFYSVGIGQISSEVPQNLSASRPQDRQFILSSKKLLLSDSGFYLCAWALTGGLEPQHFGDGTRLSIL.

CDR3 region: CSASDISYEQYF. CDR3 DNA: TGCAGTGCTAGCGACATCTCCTACGAGCAGTACTTC. V gene TRBV20-1 combines with J gene TRBJ2-7; D not resolved. Trimming left V 3 bases short and J 0 bases short, with 6 bases between. The CDR3 is 12 residues long. Germline V lookup: CDR1 DFQATT, CDR2 SNEGSKA (reference sequence).